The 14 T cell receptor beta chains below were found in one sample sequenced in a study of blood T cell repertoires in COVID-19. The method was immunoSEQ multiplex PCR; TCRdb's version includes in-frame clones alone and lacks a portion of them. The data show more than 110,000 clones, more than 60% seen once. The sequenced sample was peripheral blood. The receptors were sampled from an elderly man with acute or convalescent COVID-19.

CDR3: CASSPLGGGGEQFF. CDR3 coding DNA: TGCGCCAGCAGCCCATTGGGGGGGGGCGGTGAGCAGTTCTTC. The gene calls are TRBV4-1 and TRBJ2-1, with D perhaps matching TRBD2 (7 bases). The CDR3 is made up of 14 amino acids. CDR1 is MGHRA and CDR2 is YSYEKL in the germline V gene. The ends were cut back, 4 bases at V and 9 bases at J, with 16 bases in the middle.

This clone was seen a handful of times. CDR3 bases: TGTGCCAGCAGCCTACTGGGACAGGGGGATGAAAAACTGTTTTTT. It specifies CASSLLGQGDEKLFF. This rearrangement joins TRBV7-8 to TRBJ1-4; 11 bases are shared with TRBD1. The CDR3 spans 15 residues. The junction had 5 bases not matched to a gene; V was cut back by 5 bases and J by 6 bases. CDR1 is SGHVS, CDR2 FQNEAQ, per germline.

CDR3 DNA: TGTGCCAGCTCACCCGGGACAGTCCCCTACGAGCAGTACTTC. Encoded protein: CASSPGTVPYEQYF. This chain uses TRBV18 with TRBJ2-7, with 7 bases lining up with TRBD1. Per the germline V gene, CDR1 is KGHSH and CDR2 is LQKENI. V shed 3 bases, J shed 2 bases, and the junction held 4 bases outside the gene matches. This CDR3 has 14 amino acids.

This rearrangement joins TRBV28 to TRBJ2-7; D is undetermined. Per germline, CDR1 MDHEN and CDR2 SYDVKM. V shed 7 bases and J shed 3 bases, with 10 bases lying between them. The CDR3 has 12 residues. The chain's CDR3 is CASNLENYEQYF. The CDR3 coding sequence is TGTGCCAGCAACCTAGAGAACTACGAGCAGTACTTC.

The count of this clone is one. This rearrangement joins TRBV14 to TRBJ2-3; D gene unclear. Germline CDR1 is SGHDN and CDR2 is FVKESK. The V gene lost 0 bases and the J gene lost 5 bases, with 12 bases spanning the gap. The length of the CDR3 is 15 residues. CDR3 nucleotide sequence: TGTGCCAGCAGCCAAGACGCCCCTAGGAAAGATACGCAGTATTTT. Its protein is CASSQDAPRKDTQYF.

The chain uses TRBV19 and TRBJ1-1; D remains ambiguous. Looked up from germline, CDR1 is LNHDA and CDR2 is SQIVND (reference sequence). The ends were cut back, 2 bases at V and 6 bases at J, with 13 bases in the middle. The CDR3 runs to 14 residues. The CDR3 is CASSIRASGSEAFF. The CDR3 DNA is TGTGCCAGTAGTATAAGGGCCTCGGGGTCTGAAGCTTTCTTT.

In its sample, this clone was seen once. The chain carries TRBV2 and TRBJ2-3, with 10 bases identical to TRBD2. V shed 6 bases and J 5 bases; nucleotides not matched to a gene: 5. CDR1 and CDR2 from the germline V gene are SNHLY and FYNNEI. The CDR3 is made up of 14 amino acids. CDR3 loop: CASRDGLAEDTQYF. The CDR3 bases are TGTGCCAGCAGAGATGGACTAGCGGAAGATACGCAGTATTTT.

The CDR3 is CASSQPTPGGAYGYTF. The CDR3 coding sequence is TGTGCCAGCAGCCAACCAACTCCAGGGGGCGCGTATGGCTACACCTTC. The chain recombines TRBV4-2 with TRBJ1-2, with 8 positions matching TRBD1. After removal of 2 bases from V and 5 bases from J, the junction contained 10 bases not matched to a gene. This CDR3 is built from 16 residues. Looked up from germline, CDR1 is LGHNA and CDR2 is YNFKEQ.

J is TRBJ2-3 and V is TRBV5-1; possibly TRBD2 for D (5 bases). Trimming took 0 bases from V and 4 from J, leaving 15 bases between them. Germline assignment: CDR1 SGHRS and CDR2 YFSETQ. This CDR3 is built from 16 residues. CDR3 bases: TGCGCCAGCAGCTTGGGGTCACGGGGAAACGCAGATACGCAGTATTTT. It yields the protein CASSLGSRGNADTQYF.

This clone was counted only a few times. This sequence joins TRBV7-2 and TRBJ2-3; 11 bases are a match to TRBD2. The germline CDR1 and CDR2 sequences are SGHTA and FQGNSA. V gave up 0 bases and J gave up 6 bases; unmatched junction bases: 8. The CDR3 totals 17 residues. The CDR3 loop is CASSLALASGGTDTQYF. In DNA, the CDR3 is TGTGCCAGCAGCTTAGCATTGGCTAGCGGGGGGACCGATACGCAGTATTTT.

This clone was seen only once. The CDR3 bases are TGTGCCATCTCGGTGACTTTAGAGAATAATTCACCCCTCCACTTT. It yields the protein CAISVTLENNSPLHF. This chain joins TRBV10-3 and TRBJ1-6, with D unresolved. The ends were cut back, 8 bases at V and 5 bases at J, with 16 bases in the middle. This CDR3 comprises 15 residues. Germline CDR1 is ENHRY and CDR2 is SYGVKD.

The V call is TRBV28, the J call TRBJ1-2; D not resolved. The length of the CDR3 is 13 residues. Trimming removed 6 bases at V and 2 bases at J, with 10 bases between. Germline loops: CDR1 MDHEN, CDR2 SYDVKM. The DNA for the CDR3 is TGTGCCAGCAGCCCCCTTTCCAACTATGGCTACACCTTC. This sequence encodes CASSPLSNYGYTF.

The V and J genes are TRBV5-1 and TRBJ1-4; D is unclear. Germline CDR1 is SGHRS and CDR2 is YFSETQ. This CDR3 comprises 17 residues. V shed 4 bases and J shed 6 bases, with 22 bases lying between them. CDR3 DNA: TGCGCCAGCAGCCTCGGAGGGATTAGTTGGAATCATGAAAAACTGTTTTTT. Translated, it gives CASSLGGISWNHEKLFF.

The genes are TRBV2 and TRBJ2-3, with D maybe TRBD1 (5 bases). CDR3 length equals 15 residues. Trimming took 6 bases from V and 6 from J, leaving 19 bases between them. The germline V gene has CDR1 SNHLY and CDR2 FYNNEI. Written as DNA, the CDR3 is TGTGCCAGCAGCGCGACAGACGTGGGTGATGATACGCAGTATTTT. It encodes CASSATDVGDDTQYF.